A single sample gave rise to the 10 T cell receptor beta chains below, sequenced in a study of blood T cells in healthy people across ages (dated by TCRdb to about 2015). Library construction relied on 5' RACE. The sequencing machine was an Illumina HiSeq 2500. The second PCR ran for roughly 7 to 11 cycles and used a J-beta primer mix along with a sample-barcoded 5' primer. TCRdb ran its own pipeline on the public reads, namely fastp trimming at Q25 and MiXCR clone calling, and kept in-frame beta chains. Entries that share a CDR3 protein sequence are merged under the most common genes and DNA. The sample table records about 750,000 distinct CDR3 sequences; roughly 50% of these occur just once. Roughly two fifths of the sample rests with the top ten. Sequencing was done on a sample of blood. The receptors were gathered from a man older than 75 in good health.

The chain combines TRBV5-1 with TRBJ2-1; the D is unclear. The germline gives CDR1 SGHRS, CDR2 YFSETQ. V lost 4 bases and J lost 0, with 17 bases in between. The CDR3 extends over 17 amino acids. This CDR3 is CASSAIVGTSSYNEQFF. The CDR3, as DNA: TGCGCCAGCAGCGCCATCGTGGGAACGAGCTCCTACAATGAGCAGTTCTTC.

This chain uses TRBV6-6 with TRBJ2-7; the D is unclear. Germline loops: CDR1 MNHNY, CDR2 SVGAGI (reference sequence). Trimming removed 3 bases from V and 1 base from J, with 10 bases in between. There are 14 residues in the CDR3. CDR3 bases: TGTGCCAGCAGTTATGGGCACACGTCCTACGAGCAGTACTTC. Its protein is CASSYGHTSYEQYF.

The CDR3 spells CASSQSLAGLTYEQYF. The CDR3 DNA follows: TGCGCCAGCAGCCAAAGCCTCGCGGGACTGACCTACGAGCAGTACTTC. The chain is built from TRBV4-1 and TRBJ2-4; tentative D call: TRBD2 (6 bases). The last part of the DNA fits TRBJ2-7 better; the J call may be wrong. Germline CDR1 is MGHRA and CDR2 is YSYEKL. The CDR3 runs to 16 residues.

This clonotype was seen a few times. This chain links TRBV7-8 with TRBJ2-4, with a weak D call TRBD2 (6 bases). The closer fit of TRBJ2-7 to the DNA end suggests the J call may be wrong. There are 17 residues in the CDR3. Germline V gene sequence: CDR1 SGHVS, CDR2 FQNEAQ. CDR3 bases: TGTGCCAGCAGCTTTCCCGCGGTGGGGGGATACGCTCGCGAGCAGTACTTC. Amino acids: CASSFPAVGGYAREQYF.

This clonotype was seen once. The V and J genes are TRBV3-1 and TRBJ2-3; 11 bases line up with TRBD2. There are 16 residues in the CDR3. J was trimmed by 4 bases and V by 0 bases; bases with no gene match: 3. CDR1 is LGHDT and CDR2 is YNNKEL in the germline V gene (reference sequence). CDR3 amino acids: CASSQEGLAVSDTQYF. The CDR3 DNA sequence: TGTGCCAGCAGCCAAGAGGGACTAGCGGTCTCAGATACGCAGTATTTT.

V gene TRBV14 combines with J gene TRBJ2-5; TRBD2 matches at 8 bases. This CDR3 contains 14 residues. Germline V gene sequence: CDR1 SGHDN, CDR2 FVKESK. The V segment lost 7 bases and the J segment 1 base; nucleotides outside the gene matches: 5. The CDR3 loop reads CASINGRAQETQYF. The CDR3 coding sequence is TGTGCCAGCATCAACGGGAGGGCCCAAGAGACCCAGTACTTC.

The V gene is TRBV3-1, the J gene TRBJ2-1, with TRBD2 identical over 9 bases. Losses at the gene ends were 6 bases for V and 8 bases for J; bases not matched to a gene: 11. Germline CDR1 LGHDT, CDR2 YNNKEL (reference sequence). The CDR3 totals 15 residues. CDR3 nucleotides: TGTGCCAGCAGTCGGTTAGCGGGAGAAAGGGATGAGCAGTTCTTC. Translation gives CASSRLAGERDEQFF.

The CDR3 DNA sequence: TGTGCCTGGAGGAGGCCACCTGGCTACGAGCAGTACTTC. Its protein product is CAWRRPPGYEQYF. This chain uses TRBV30 with TRBJ2-7; D unclear. The length of the CDR3 is 13 residues. Trimming took off 3 bases at V and 3 bases at J, with 12 bases between the two ends. Germline V gene sequence: CDR1 GTSNPN, CDR2 SVGIG (reference sequence).

The chain employs TRBV5-1 and TRBJ1-1; D remains ambiguous. There are 14 residues in the CDR3. Trimming stripped 4 bases from V and 1 base from J, with 11 bases between. CDR1 SGHRS and CDR2 YFSETQ come from the germline V gene. This CDR3 is CASSVDLWNTEAFF. CDR3 in DNA: TGCGCCAGCAGCGTGGATCTCTGGAACACTGAAGCTTTCTTT. Full variable domain (missing parts from reference TRBV5-1 and TRBJ1-1): KAGVTQTPRYLIKTRGQQVTLSCSPISGHRSVSWYQQTPGQGLQFLFEYFSETQRNKGNFPGRFSGRQFSNSRSEMNVSTLELGDSALYLCASSVDLWNTEAFFGQGTRLTVV.

V gene TRBV24-1 combines with J gene TRBJ2-5, with 7 bases lining up with TRBD2. CDR3 length: 18 residues. Trimming removed 2 bases from V and 2 bases from J; junction bases left unmatched: 13. Looked up from germline, CDR1 is KGHDR and CDR2 is SFDVKD. DNA for the CDR3: TGTGCCACCAGTGATTCCCGAGCCCCGGGGGGAGGACAAGAGACCCAGTACTTC. Protein product: CATSDSRAPGGGQETQYF.